The rows below give T cell receptor beta chains drawn from one sample of a study of blood T cell repertoires in COVID-19. Sequenced by immunoSEQ multiplex PCR; TCRdb stores in-frame clones only, minus some. The sample contains 110,000 to 150,000 clones, around 84% of which appear only once. Sequenced input: peripheral blood. The source is a woman aged 50 to 60 with acute or convalescent COVID-19. Each CDR3 is given with its conserved first and last residue. For some rows the clone size is stated as once, few or many, or as a class when expanded; others skip it.

v_call	cdr3_length	j_call	clone_size	cdr3_aa
TRBV2	15	TRBJ2-5	once	CASSEEGQSVETQYF
TRBV29-1	14	TRBJ2-3	NA	CSTPSSAGADTQYF
TRBV7-2	13	TRBJ1-5	few	CASSYRGNQPQHF
TRBV6-4	13	TRBJ1-1	NA	CASSQQGDTEAFF
TRBV7-6	15	TRBJ2-2	NA	CASRSTLGDSGELFF
TRBV28	16	TRBJ1-2	NA	CASEKSRPRVDYGYTF
TRBV30	13	TRBJ1-6	NA	CAWEDRLESPLHF
TRBV18	15	TRBJ2-5	NA	CASSPRGTAQETQYF
TRBV9	15	TRBJ2-2	NA	CASSPQGAYSGELFF
TRBV18	15	TRBJ1-2	once	CASSPDTDRSSGYTF
TRBV19	14	TRBJ2-2	NA	CASRWDRNTGELFF
TRBV7-2	13	TRBJ1-4	NA	CASSRDRNEKLFF
TRBV2	13	TRBJ1-2	NA	CASSVDFNYGYTF
TRBV5-1	13	TRBJ1-1	NA	CASSLEGGYEAFF
TRBV3-1/TRBV3-2	15	TRBJ2-5	NA	CASSQDRLLRETQYF
TRBV12-3/TRBV12-4	12	TRBJ1-3	many	CASSETGSTIYF
TRBV3-1/TRBV3-2	16	TRBJ2-2	NA	CASSQVSGTNTGELFF
TRBV6-4	15	TRBJ2-1	few	CASSDSAGGPNEQFF
TRBV5-4	13	TRBJ1-2	NA	CASSQDSNYGYTF
TRBV7-3	15	TRBJ2-3	NA	CASSPASGDTDTQYF
TRBV2	14	TRBJ1-1	NA	CASVREEGNTEAFF
TRBV3-1/TRBV3-2	11	TRBJ1-1	NA	CARTGNTEAFF
TRBV6-2/TRBV6-3	14	TRBJ1-3	NA	CASSSGTRGNTIYF
TRBV7-8	15	TRBJ2-3	NA	CASSLVGRGTDTQYF
TRBV7-9	19	TRBJ1-2	NA	CASSLLTQQQGARGYGYTF
TRBV30	14	TRBJ1-5	NA	CAWSENNSNQPQHF
TRBV7-2	15	TRBJ2-1	NA	CASSPSSGGDNEQFF
TRBV9	13	TRBJ1-2	once	CASSVVTNYGYTF
TRBV7-2	16	TRBJ1-4	once	CASSLGQGAVGEKLFF
TRBV5-1	15	TRBJ1-4	NA	CASSPMTGLDEKLFF
TRBV7-3	13	TRBJ1-5	NA	CASSLDRNQPQHF
TRBV9	16	TRBJ2-5	NA	CASSLGLAGAQETQYF
TRBV5-8	13	TRBJ1-5	NA	CASSLAGDQPQHF
TRBV6-6	15	TRBJ1-2	NA	CASSSAGEANYGYTF
TRBV7-2	12	TRBJ2-7	once	CASSLGGHEQYF
TRBV7-3	15	TRBJ2-1	once	CASSSRPGRVNEQFF
TRBV29-1	13	TRBJ1-4	NA	CSVREGPAEKLFF
TRBV6-2/TRBV6-3	15	TRBJ2-7	NA	CASSDRDRGVGEQYF
TRBV15	15	TRBJ2-1	once	CATSDPRGSDNEQFF
TRBV19	17	TRBJ2-3	few	CASSPPRSRGGTDTQYF
TRBV7-2	13	TRBJ1-6	NA	CASSSATNSPLHF
TRBV6-6	16	TRBJ2-1	NA	CASSYLAGEAYNEQFF
TRBV3-1/TRBV3-2	15	TRBJ2-7	NA	CASSPVSGQGYEQYF
TRBV4-3	16	TRBJ2-1	NA	CASSQDTSGGYNEQFF
TRBV11-3	14	TRBJ2-7	NA	CASSQSDGPYEQYF
TRBV10-3	16	TRBJ1-6	once	CATGSGGGSYNSPLHF
TRBV6-5	15	TRBJ1-2	NA	CASSFDSGGMYGYTF
TRBV28	12	TRBJ2-7	NA	CASTDPRRAQYF
TRBV18	13	TRBJ2-7	NA	CASSPPTVGEQYF
TRBV19	15	TRBJ2-5	NA	CASSIRAGGPMTQYF